Following are 32 T cell receptor beta chains from one sample sequenced in a study of T cell responses to AZD1222 COVID-19 vaccine. Some clones are missing from TCRdb's copy, which holds only in-frame ones; the method was immunoSEQ multiplex PCR. The sample lists about 160,000 clones, about 90% occurring once. The source was peripheral blood, collected on day 0 of MenACWY control vaccination. These receptors came from an adult in good health.

The rearrangement uses TRBV5-4 and TRBJ2-3, with D perhaps being TRBD1 or TRBD2 (5 bases each). Germline CDR1 SGHNT, CDR2 YYREEE (reference sequence). V lost 4 bases and J lost 2, with 11 bases in between. The CDR3 consists of 14 residues. This CDR3 reads CASSQEGITDTQYF. In DNA, the CDR3 is TGTGCCAGCAGCCAAGAGGGGATCACAGATACGCAGTATTTT.

The rearrangement uses TRBV30 and TRBJ1-6; D not certain. V dropped 6 bases and J dropped 0 bases, with 15 bases sitting between them. The germline V gene has CDR1 GTSNPN and CDR2 SVGIG (reference sequence). The CDR3 totals 16 residues. CDR3 sequence: CACPARKSSYNSPLHF. The DNA for the CDR3 is TGTGCCTGCCCCGCCCGAAAGAGCTCCTATAATTCACCCCTCCACTTT.

The chain joins TRBV9 to TRBJ1-3; D is unresolved. V lost 3 bases and J 5 bases, leaving 0 bases between the germline ends. The CDR3 has 10 residues. Germline V gives CDR1 SGDLS, CDR2 YYNGEE. CDR3: CASSGNTIYF. Here the CDR3 DNA reads TGTGCCAGCAGCGGAAACACCATATATTTT.

V usage is TRBV6-1 and J usage is TRBJ1-4, with a tentative D call TRBD1 (5 bases). Trimming shortened V by 3 bases and J by 10 bases, and 18 bases separated the two germline ends. The V gene's germline CDR1 is MNHNS and CDR2 SASEGT. This CDR3 spans 15 amino acids. CDR3 residues: CASSESSQGHGKLFF. The CDR3 coding sequence is TGTGCCAGCAGTGAGTCGTCGCAGGGCCACGGAAAACTGTTTTTT.

The rearrangement links TRBV2 to TRBJ1-5, with TRBD1 as a possible D gene (6 bases). The CDR3 contains 15 residues. V gave up 6 bases and J gave up 2 bases, with 14 bases separating them. CDR1 and CDR2 from the germline V gene are SNHLY and FYNNEI. CDR3: CASRDQGRGNQPQHF. The CDR3 DNA is TGTGCCAGCAGAGATCAGGGGCGAGGCAATCAGCCCCAGCATTTT.

This clone has a single count. This rearrangement joins TRBV30 to TRBJ2-3; 7 bases agree with TRBD2. CDR1 is GTSNPN and CDR2 is SVGIG in the germline V gene (reference sequence). This CDR3 contains 14 residues. V shed 4 bases, J shed 6 bases, and the junction held 10 bases outside the gene matches. The CDR3 DNA sequence: TGTGCCTGGACAGGACTAGGGGTGGTCGATACGCAGTATTTT. Residues: CAWTGLGVVDTQYF. Full variable domain (remainder filled in from reference TRBV30 and TRBJ2-3): SQTIHQWPATLVQPVGSPLSLECTVEGTSNPNLYWYRQAAGRGLQLLFYSVGIGQISSEVPQNLSASRPQDRQFILSSKKLLLSDSGFYLCAWTGLGVVDTQYFGPGTRLTVL.

The rearrangement links TRBV5-4 to TRBJ1-1; D uncertain. Germline CDR1 is SGHNT and CDR2 is YYREEE (reference sequence). V was cut by 2 bases and J by 1 base, with 12 bases left in between. CDR3 length: 15 residues. The CDR3 sequence: CASSFSVSPNTEAFF. The CDR3 DNA reads TGTGCCAGCAGCTTTTCCGTCTCCCCGAACACTGAAGCTTTCTTT.

This sequence joins TRBV7-9 and TRBJ1-1; possibly TRBD1 for D (6 bases). The CDR3 loop spans 16 amino acids. V lost 3 bases, J lost 4 bases, and 18 bases lay in between. Germline assignment: CDR1 SEHNR and CDR2 FQNEAQ (reference sequence). CDR3 sequence reads: CASSFKKAKGGTEAFF. The CDR3 DNA is TGTGCCAGCAGCTTCAAAAAGGCCAAAGGGGGCACTGAAGCTTTCTTT.

This chain joins TRBV6-5 and TRBJ1-2; maybe TRBD1 (5 bases). The germline CDR1 and CDR2 sequences are MNHEY and SVGAGI. Trimming removed 2 bases at V and 4 bases at J, with 11 bases between. The CDR3 spans 14 residues. The DNA of the CDR3 is TGTGCCAGCAGTTACCGGATGGGGGGCTATGGCTACACCTTC. Translation gives CASSYRMGGYGYTF.

The chain links TRBV27 to TRBJ2-3; weak D call: TRBD2 (6 bases). V was pared by 3 bases and J by 4 bases, with 8 bases between. There are 13 residues in the CDR3. The germline V gene encodes CDR1 MNHEY and CDR2 SMNVEV (reference sequence). The CDR3 reads CASSFSGADTQYF. The CDR3 bases are TGTGCCAGCAGTTTTTCGGGGGCAGATACGCAGTATTTT.

This clone was picked up one time. The V and J genes are TRBV6-5 and TRBJ1-5; D may be TRBD1 (5 bases). CDR3 length equals 12 residues. V lost 6 bases and J lost 6, with 9 bases in between. CDR1 MNHEY and CDR2 SVGAGI come from the germline V gene. The CDR3 reads CASSREPQPQHF. CDR3 in DNA: TGTGCCAGCAGCAGGGAACCTCAGCCCCAGCATTTT.

The chain recombines TRBV5-1 with TRBJ1-1; D is undetermined. The CDR3 loop spans 17 amino acids. V lost 4 bases and J lost 0, with 19 bases in between. Per germline, CDR1 SGHRS and CDR2 YFSETQ. CDR3 amino acids: CASSPTTLGLLNTEAFF. The CDR3 DNA follows: TGCGCCAGCAGCCCTACCACCCTAGGGCTCCTGAACACTGAAGCTTTCTTT.

J is TRBJ2-3 and V is TRBV11-2; D not resolved. V was shortened by 2 bases and J by 4 bases, with 1 base between the two germline ends. Germline V gene data show CDR1 as SGHAT and CDR2 as FQNNGV. This CDR3 is built from 11 residues. The CDR3, as DNA: TGTGCCAGCAGCTTATCAGATACGCAGTATTTT. Translation gives CASSLSDTQYF.

This clone was detected only once. The V call is TRBV7-2, the J call TRBJ2-7, with 10 positions matching TRBD2. V was pared by 3 bases and J by 7 bases, with 9 bases of the junction left unmatched. CDR1 SGHTA and CDR2 FQGNSA come from the germline V gene. The CDR3 is 15 amino acids. In DNA, the CDR3 is TGTGCCAGCAGCTTTACCCTAGCGGGAGCGGGGGAGCAGTACTTC. Translating it yields CASSFTLAGAGEQYF.

Regarding this clone: At the DNA level, this CDR3 is encoded by other sequences in the same sample as well. The chain combines TRBV5-1 with TRBJ1-1, with unresolved D. This CDR3 region has 13 residues. In germline, CDR1 is SGHRS, CDR2 YFSETQ. The V end lost 1 base, the J end lost 5 bases, and 9 bases lay between the germline ends. The CDR3 protein is CASSLTGRTEAFF. The CDR3 DNA reads as TGCGCCAGCAGCTTGACCGGGAGGACTGAAGCTTTCTTT.

The chain joins TRBV6-1 to TRBJ2-1, with D unclear. The CDR3 sequence is 14 residues long. Per germline, CDR1 MNHNS and CDR2 SASEGT. Trimming removed 2 bases from V and 5 bases from J, with 10 bases in between. CDR3 amino acids: CASSEPRLHNEQFF. The CDR3 DNA sequence: TGTGCCAGCAGTGAACCCAGACTGCACAATGAGCAGTTCTTC.

The CDR3 bases are TGTGCCAGTTATTACACCCCAGGACTAGCGACGTCCGAGCAGTACTTC. Encoded protein: CASYYTPGLATSEQYF. V is TRBV5-4 and J is TRBJ2-7; TRBD2 matches 9 bases. Germline values: CDR1 SGHNT, CDR2 YYREEE (reference sequence). Trimming took 8 bases from V and 6 from J; bases not matched to a gene: 18. This CDR3 is built from 16 residues.

On this clone itself: The sample contains more than one DNA sequence encoding this CDR3. The genes are TRBV7-2 and TRBJ2-5; D is unresolved. V lost 1 base, J lost 4 bases, and 10 bases lay in between. The length of the CDR3 is 14 residues. The V gene's germline CDR1 is SGHTA and CDR2 FQGNSA. Written as DNA, the CDR3 is TGTGCCAGCAGCTTAGGGGGTACGGCAGAGACCCAGTACTTC. It codes for CASSLGGTAETQYF.

This rearrangement joins TRBV5-6 to TRBJ1-1; D might be TRBD1 (5 bases). This CDR3 region has 14 residues. Trimming took 6 bases from V and 1 from J, leaving 13 bases between them. Germline assignment: CDR1 SGHDT and CDR2 YYEEEE. In DNA form, the CDR3 reads TGTGCCAGCACCTCTCTGGGGGGGAACACTGAAGCTTTCTTT. Translation gives CASTSLGGNTEAFF.

CDR3 residues: CASSGGLEQYF. Here the CDR3 DNA reads TGTGCCAGCAGCGGGGGCCTCGAGCAGTACTTC. The rearrangement joins TRBV5-6 to TRBJ2-7; weak D call: TRBD1 (6 bases). Germline V CDR1 and CDR2: SGHDT, YYEEEE. The CDR3 has 11 amino acids. V shed 4 bases and J shed 6 bases, with 8 bases lying between them.

This chain joins TRBV7-3 and TRBJ2-3; D not resolved. Germline CDR1 is SGHTA and CDR2 is FQGTGA. The V end lost 1 base, the J end lost 3 bases, and 8 bases lay between the germline ends. The CDR3 runs to 14 residues. The CDR3 here is CASSLNQATDTQYF. The DNA of the CDR3 is TGTGCCAGCAGCTTAAACCAAGCAACAGATACGCAGTATTTT.

This chain links TRBV5-6 with TRBJ1-2; the match to TRBD1 covers 7 bases. Germline V CDR1 and CDR2: SGHDT, YYEEEE. This CDR3 region has 15 residues. Trimming at V came to 3 bases and at J to 2 bases, leaving 7 bases not matched to a gene. CDR3 amino acids: CASSSAGGLNYGYTF. CDR3 DNA sequence: TGTGCCAGCAGCTCGGCAGGGGGATTAAACTATGGCTACACCTTC. Full variable domain (rest looked up from reference TRBV5-6 and TRBJ1-2): DAGVTQSPTHLIKTRGQQVTLRCSPKSGHDTVSWYQQALGQGPQFIFQYYEEEERQRGNFPDRFSGHQFPNYSSELNVNALLLGDSALYLCASSSAGGLNYGYTFGSGTRLTVV.

This rearrangement joins TRBV7-9 to TRBJ1-3; 8 bases agree with TRBD1. The CDR3 totals 15 residues. Per germline, CDR1 SEHNR and CDR2 FQNEAQ (reference sequence). J gave up 0 bases and V 5 bases, and 3 bases lay outside the gene matches. The CDR3 bases are TGTGCCAGCAGCCTACAGGGGGTCTCTGGAAACACCATATATTTT. Translation: CASSLQGVSGNTIYF.

This chain links TRBV9 with TRBJ2-3; D remains unclear. This CDR3 contains 15 residues. V gave up 1 base and J gave up 2 bases, with 11 bases separating them. Germline CDR1 reads SGDLS; CDR2 reads YYNGEE. CDR3 sequence reads: CASSVIPGPTDTQYF. CDR3 in DNA: TGTGCCAGCAGCGTAATTCCTGGCCCCACAGATACGCAGTATTTT.

The rearrangement uses TRBV11-2 and TRBJ2-3, with D uncertain. The V end lost 2 bases, the J end lost 7 bases, and 13 bases lay between the germline ends. The length of the CDR3 is 14 residues. The germline V gene has CDR1 SGHAT and CDR2 FQNNGV. CDR3 amino acids: CASSLNQVGNTQYF. CDR3 coding DNA: TGTGCCAGCAGCTTAAACCAAGTAGGGAATACGCAGTATTTT.

In this sample, this clone turned up once. This chain connects TRBV5-1 to TRBJ2-3, with TRBD2 as a possible D gene (6 bases). CDR3 length equals 16 residues. Germline V gene lookup returns CDR1 SGHRS and CDR2 YFSETQ. The V end lost 0 bases, the J end lost 5 bases, and 16 bases lay between the germline ends. The CDR3 DNA reads as TGCGCCAGCAGCTTGGGGTTTGGGGGAGGACAAGATACGCAGTATTTT. This codes for CASSLGFGGGQDTQYF.

J is TRBJ2-2 and V is TRBV30; D unresolved. V shed 0 bases and J shed 0 bases, with 11 bases lying between them. The CDR3 contains 16 residues. CDR1 is GTSNPN, CDR2 SVGIG, per germline (reference sequence). CDR3 region: CAWSVPRTANTGELFF. The CDR3, as DNA: TGTGCCTGGAGTGTACCCCGGACGGCGAACACCGGGGAGCTGTTTTTT.

The CDR3 bases are TGTGCCAGCAGTTCCCGGACAGGGGTTGGGGATGGTGAAAAACTGTTTTTT. This encodes CASSSRTGVGDGEKLFF. The chain is built from TRBV27 and TRBJ1-4, with TRBD1 matching over 9 bases. The junction had 13 bases not matched to a gene; V was cut back by 4 bases and J by 7 bases. Germline CDR1 and CDR2: MNHEY and SMNVEV (reference sequence). The CDR3 runs to 17 residues.

The chain has TRBV2 and TRBJ2-5, with D unresolved. With 7 bases removed from V and 2 bases from J, the gap between germline ends came to 8 bases. Germline assignment: CDR1 SNHLY and CDR2 FYNNEI. The CDR3 contains 12 residues. CDR3 loop: CASTPQQETQYF. The CDR3 region has the DNA TGTGCCAGCACCCCCCAACAAGAGACCCAGTACTTC.

The J gene is TRBJ1-1, the V gene TRBV30; D remains unclear. V shed 8 bases and J shed 8 bases, with 18 bases lying between them. The CDR3 contains 12 residues. Germline V lookup: CDR1 GTSNPN, CDR2 SVGIG (reference sequence). CDR3 in amino acids: CAHQAVLREAFF. DNA of the CDR3: TGTGCCCATCAGGCGGTACTTCGGGAAGCTTTCTTT.

The rearrangement links TRBV3-1 (or the pseudogene TRBV3-2) to TRBJ1-1; D remains unclear. The V end was cut by 1 base, the J end by 6 bases, with 21 bases between. The CDR3 consists of 17 residues. Germline V gene lookup returns CDR1 LGHDT and CDR2 YNNKEL (reference sequence). The CDR3 is CASSQVAGSHPISEAFF. The CDR3 nucleotides are TGTGCCAGCAGCCAAGTTGCAGGCTCCCACCCGATCTCTGAAGCTTTCTTT.

V is TRBV19 and J is TRBJ2-3; TRBD2 agrees at 11 bases. V shed 5 bases, J shed 2 bases, and the junction held 6 bases outside the gene matches. The CDR3 has 16 amino acids. CDR1 and CDR2 (germline): LNHDA, SQIVND (reference sequence). In nucleotides, the CDR3 is TGTGCCAGTAGTGCTCGGACTAGCGGGTACACAGATACGCAGTATTTT. It yields the protein CASSARTSGYTDTQYF.